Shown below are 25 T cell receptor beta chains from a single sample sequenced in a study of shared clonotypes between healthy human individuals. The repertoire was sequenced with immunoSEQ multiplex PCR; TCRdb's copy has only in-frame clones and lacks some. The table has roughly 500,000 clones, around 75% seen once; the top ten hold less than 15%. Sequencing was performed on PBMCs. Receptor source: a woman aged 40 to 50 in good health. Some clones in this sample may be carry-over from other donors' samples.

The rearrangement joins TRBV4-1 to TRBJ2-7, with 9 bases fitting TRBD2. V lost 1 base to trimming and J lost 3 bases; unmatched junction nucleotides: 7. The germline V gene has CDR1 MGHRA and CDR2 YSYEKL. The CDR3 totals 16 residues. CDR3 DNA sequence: TGCGCCAGCAGCCAAGGGCGTCTAGCGGGAATCTACGAGCAGTACTTC. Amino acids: CASSQGRLAGIYEQYF.

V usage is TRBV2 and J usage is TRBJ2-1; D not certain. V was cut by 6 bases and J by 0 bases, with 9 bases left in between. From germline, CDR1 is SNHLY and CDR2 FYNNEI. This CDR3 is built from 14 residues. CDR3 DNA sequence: TGTGCCAGCAGGGTTGCAGTCTCCTACAATGAGCAGTTCTTC. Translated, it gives CASRVAVSYNEQFF.

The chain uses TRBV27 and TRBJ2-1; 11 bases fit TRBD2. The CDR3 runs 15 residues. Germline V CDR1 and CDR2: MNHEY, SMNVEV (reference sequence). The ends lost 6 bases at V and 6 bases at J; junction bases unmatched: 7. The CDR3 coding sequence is TGTGCCAGCAGCTTAGGGACTAGCGGCACCAATGAGCAGTTCTTC. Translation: CASSLGTSGTNEQFF.

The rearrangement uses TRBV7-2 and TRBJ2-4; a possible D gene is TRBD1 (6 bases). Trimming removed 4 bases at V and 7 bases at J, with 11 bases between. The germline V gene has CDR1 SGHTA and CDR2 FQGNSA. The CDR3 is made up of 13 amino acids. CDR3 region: CASSYHQGNIQYF. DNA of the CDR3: TGTGCCAGCAGCTACCATCAGGGGAACATTCAGTACTTC.

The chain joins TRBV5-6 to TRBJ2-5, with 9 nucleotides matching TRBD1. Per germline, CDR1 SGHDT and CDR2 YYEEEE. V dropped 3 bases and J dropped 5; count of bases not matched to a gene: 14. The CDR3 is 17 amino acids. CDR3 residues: CASSSEGTGGFGETQYF. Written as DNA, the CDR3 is TGTGCCAGCAGCTCGGAGGGCACAGGGGGCTTCGGTGAGACCCAGTACTTC.

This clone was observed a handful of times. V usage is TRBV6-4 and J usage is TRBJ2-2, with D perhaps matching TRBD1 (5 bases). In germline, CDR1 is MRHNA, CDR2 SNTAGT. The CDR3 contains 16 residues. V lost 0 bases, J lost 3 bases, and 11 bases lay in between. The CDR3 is CASSDSKGAHTGELFF. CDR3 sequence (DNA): TGTGCCAGCAGTGACTCGAAAGGGGCGCACACCGGGGAGCTGTTTTTT.

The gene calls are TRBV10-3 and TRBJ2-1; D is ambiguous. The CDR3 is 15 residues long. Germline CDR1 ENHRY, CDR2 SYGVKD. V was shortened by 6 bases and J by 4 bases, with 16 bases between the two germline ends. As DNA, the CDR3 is TGTGCCATCAGGCCGACCCTTCCCGAGTACAATGAGCAGTTCTTC. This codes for CAIRPTLPEYNEQFF.

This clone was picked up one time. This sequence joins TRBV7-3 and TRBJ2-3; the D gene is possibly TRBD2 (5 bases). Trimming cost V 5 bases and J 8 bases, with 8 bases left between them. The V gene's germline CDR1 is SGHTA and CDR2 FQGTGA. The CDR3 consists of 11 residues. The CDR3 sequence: CASSPGSTQYF. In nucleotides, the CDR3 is TGTGCCAGCAGCCCTGGGAGTACGCAGTATTTT.

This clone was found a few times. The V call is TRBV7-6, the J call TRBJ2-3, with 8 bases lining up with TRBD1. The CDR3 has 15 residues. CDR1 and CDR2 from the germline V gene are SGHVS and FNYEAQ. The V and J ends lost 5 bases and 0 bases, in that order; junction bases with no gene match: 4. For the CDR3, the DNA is TGTGCCAGCAGCAGACGGACAGGGAGCACAGATACGCAGTATTTT. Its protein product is CASSRRTGSTDTQYF.

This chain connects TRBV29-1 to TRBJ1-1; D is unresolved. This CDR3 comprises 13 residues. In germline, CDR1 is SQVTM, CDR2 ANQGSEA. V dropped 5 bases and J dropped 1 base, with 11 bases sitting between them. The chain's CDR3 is CSVLRGWNTEAFF. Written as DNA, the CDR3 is TGCAGCGTTCTGCGAGGGTGGAACACTGAAGCTTTCTTT.

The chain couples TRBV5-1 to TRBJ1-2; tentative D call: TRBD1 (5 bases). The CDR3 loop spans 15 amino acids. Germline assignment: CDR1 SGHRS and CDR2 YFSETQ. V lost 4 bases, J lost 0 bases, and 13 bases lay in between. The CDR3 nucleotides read TGCGCCAGCAGCATTCAGGGAGCCTCTAACTATGGCTACACCTTC. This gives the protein CASSIQGASNYGYTF.

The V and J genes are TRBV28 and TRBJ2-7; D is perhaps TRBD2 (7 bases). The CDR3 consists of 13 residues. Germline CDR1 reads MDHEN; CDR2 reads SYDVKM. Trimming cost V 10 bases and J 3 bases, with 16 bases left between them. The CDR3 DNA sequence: TGTGCCACCTCGACAGGCGGGGGCTACGAGCAGTACTTC. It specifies CATSTGGGYEQYF.

This chain's CDR3 is CASSPRAESSYEQYF. The CDR3, as DNA: TGCGCCAGCAGCCCCAGGGCGGAAAGCTCCTACGAGCAGTACTTC. The chain couples TRBV5-1 to TRBJ2-7; maybe TRBD1 (5 bases). V lost 4 bases to trimming and J lost 0 bases, with 14 bases between them. The germline CDR1 and CDR2 sequences are SGHRS and YFSETQ. The CDR3 consists of 15 residues.

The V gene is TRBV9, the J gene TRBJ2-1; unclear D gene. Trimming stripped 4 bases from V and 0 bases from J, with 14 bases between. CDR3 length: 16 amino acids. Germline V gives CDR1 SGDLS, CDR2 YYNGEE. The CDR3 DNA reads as TGTGCCAGCAGCTTATCCGACTCCAGCTCCTACAATGAGCAGTTCTTC. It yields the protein CASSLSDSSSYNEQFF.

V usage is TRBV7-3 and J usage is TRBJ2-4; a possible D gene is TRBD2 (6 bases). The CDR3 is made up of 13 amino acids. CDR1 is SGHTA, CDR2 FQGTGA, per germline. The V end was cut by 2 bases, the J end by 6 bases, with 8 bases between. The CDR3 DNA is TGTGCCAGCAGCTTAGGGACTGTAAACATTCAGTACTTC. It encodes CASSLGTVNIQYF. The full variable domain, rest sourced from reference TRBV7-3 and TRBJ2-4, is GAGVSQTPSNKVTEKGKYVELRCDPISGHTALYWYRQSLGQGPEFLIYFQGTGAADDSGLPNDRFFAVRPEGSVSTLKIQRTERGDSAVYLCASSLGTVNIQYFGAGTRLSVL.

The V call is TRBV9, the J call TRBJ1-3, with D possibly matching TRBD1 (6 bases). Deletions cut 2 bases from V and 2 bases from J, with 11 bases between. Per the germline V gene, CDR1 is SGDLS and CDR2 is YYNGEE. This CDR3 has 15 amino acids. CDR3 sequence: CASSVGGRAGNTIYF. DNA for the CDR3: TGTGCCAGCAGCGTCGGGGGCAGAGCTGGAAACACCATATATTTT.

CDR3 in DNA: TGTGCCAGTAGTATTCCCTTAACAGGTATAGGCAATCAGCCCCAGCATTTT. This sequence encodes CASSIPLTGIGNQPQHF. V gene TRBV19 combines with J gene TRBJ1-5; D perhaps matches TRBD1 (5 bases). V was trimmed by 3 bases and J by 2 bases, leaving 17 bases between them. This CDR3 spans 17 amino acids. CDR1 LNHDA and CDR2 SQIVND come from the germline V gene (reference sequence).

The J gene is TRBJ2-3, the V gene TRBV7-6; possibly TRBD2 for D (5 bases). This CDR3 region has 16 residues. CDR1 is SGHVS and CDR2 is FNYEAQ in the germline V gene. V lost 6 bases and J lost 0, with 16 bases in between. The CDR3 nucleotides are TGTGCCAGCAGTCCCTGGAGCGGTACTAGCACAGATACGCAGTATTTT. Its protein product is CASSPWSGTSTDTQYF.

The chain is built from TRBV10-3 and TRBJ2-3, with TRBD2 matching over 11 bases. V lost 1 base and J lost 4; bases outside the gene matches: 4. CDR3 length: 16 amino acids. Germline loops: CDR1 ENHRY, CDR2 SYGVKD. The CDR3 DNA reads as TGTGCCATCAGTGAGTATCTAGCGGGAGGACCAGATACGCAGTATTTT. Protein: CAISEYLAGGPDTQYF.

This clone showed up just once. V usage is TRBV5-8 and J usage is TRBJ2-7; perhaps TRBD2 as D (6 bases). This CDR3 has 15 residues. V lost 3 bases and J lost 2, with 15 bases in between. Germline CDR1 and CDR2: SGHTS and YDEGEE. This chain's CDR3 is CASSWGGGGTYEQYF. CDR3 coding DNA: TGTGCCAGCAGCTGGGGTGGTGGGGGGACCTACGAGCAGTACTTC.

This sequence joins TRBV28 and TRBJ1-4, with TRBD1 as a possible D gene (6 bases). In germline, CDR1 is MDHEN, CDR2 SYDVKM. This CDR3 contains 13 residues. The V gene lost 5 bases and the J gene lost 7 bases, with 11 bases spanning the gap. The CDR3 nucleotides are TGTGCCAGCAGTGCCTGGGGGGCTGAAAAACTGTTTTTT. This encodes CASSAWGAEKLFF.

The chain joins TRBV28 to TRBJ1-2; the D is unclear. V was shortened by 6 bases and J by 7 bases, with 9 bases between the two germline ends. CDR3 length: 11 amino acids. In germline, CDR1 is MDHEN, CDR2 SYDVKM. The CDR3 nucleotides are TGTGCCAGCAGCTTCGTTTTTGGCTACACCTTC. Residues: CASSFVFGYTF.

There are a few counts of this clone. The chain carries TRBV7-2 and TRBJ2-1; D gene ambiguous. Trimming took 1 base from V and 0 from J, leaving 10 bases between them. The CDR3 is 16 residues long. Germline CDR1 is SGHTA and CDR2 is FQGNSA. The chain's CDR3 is CASSLDGANSYNEQFF. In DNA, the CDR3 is TGTGCCAGCAGCTTAGATGGCGCAAACTCCTACAATGAGCAGTTCTTC.

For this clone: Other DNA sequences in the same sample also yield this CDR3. The CDR3 is CASSWDRGYEQYF. In DNA form, the CDR3 reads TGTGCCAGCAGTTGGGACAGGGGTTACGAGCAGTACTTC. The rearrangement uses TRBV27 and TRBJ2-7; 10 bases map to TRBD1. The CDR3 runs 13 residues. Trimming took 4 bases from V and 4 from J; bases not matched to a gene: 1. Germline V gene lookup returns CDR1 MNHEY and CDR2 SMNVEV (reference sequence).

This chain's CDR3 is CASSEYLGGNTGELFF. CDR3 nucleotide sequence: TGTGCCAGCAGTGAATATTTAGGGGGGAACACCGGGGAGCTGTTTTTT. The chain couples TRBV25-1 to TRBJ2-2; maybe TRBD1 (6 bases). Germline V CDR1 and CDR2: MGHDK, SYGVNS. The ends were cut back, 0 bases at V and 1 base at J, with 9 bases in the middle. The CDR3 has 16 residues.